Shown below are 22 T cell receptor beta chains from a single sample sequenced in a study of T cell repertoires in cytomegalovirus infection. Antigen specificity for these receptors is unknown. MiXCR, run by TCRdb on the reads, gives a single entry per CDR3 protein. This sample has some 920,000 distinct CDR3 sequences, with roughly 30% found just once. Sequenced here: cultured CD8+ T cells from PBMCs, sampled from culture after CMV antigen stimulation. Receptors originate from a human donor in good health (CMV status not recorded). Some clones in this sample may be carry-over from other donors' samples.

This clonotype occurred many times. This chain links TRBV20-1 with TRBJ2-1; 9 bases line up with TRBD1. This CDR3 comprises 16 residues. Germline V gene lookup returns CDR1 DFQATT and CDR2 SNEGSKA (reference sequence). With V trimmed by 0 bases and J by 1 base, 4 bases remained unmatched. CDR3: CSAREPGQGSYNEQFF. The CDR3 nucleotides are TGCAGTGCTAGAGAACCGGGACAGGGTTCCTACAATGAGCAGTTCTTC.

The DNA for the CDR3 is TGTGCCAGCAGTTTAATCTCCTACGAGCAGTACGTC. This codes for CASSLISYEQYV. J is TRBJ2-7 and V is TRBV12-3 or TRBV12-4; D gene ambiguous. V was trimmed by 2 bases and J by 0 bases, leaving 2 bases between them. The CDR3 is 12 residues long.

In its sample, this clonotype was seen a few times. The chain recombines TRBV27 with TRBJ1-2, with D uncertain. Germline values: CDR1 MNHEY, CDR2 SMNVEV (reference sequence). The CDR3 is made up of 12 amino acids. With 6 bases removed from V and 4 bases from J, the gap between germline ends came to 9 bases. Here the CDR3 DNA reads TGTGCCAGCAGGACGGAGGGCTATGGCTACACCTTC. Encoded protein: CASRTEGYGYTF.

On this clonotype: It may be a read error: a sequence one base away is much more abundant. The gene calls are TRBV7-9 and TRBJ2-3; D unresolved. V shed 5 bases and J shed 4 bases, with 4 bases lying between them. The CDR3 runs 11 residues. The germline gives CDR1 SEHNR, CDR2 FQNEAQ (reference sequence). CDR3: CASSPPDTQYF. CDR3 DNA: TGTGCCAGCAGCCCCCCAGATACGCAGTATTTT.

The V and J genes are TRBV6-6 and TRBJ2-1; D is unresolved. Trimming stripped 5 bases from V and 7 bases from J, with 15 bases between. The CDR3 runs 14 residues. CDR1 is MNHNY and CDR2 is SVGAGI in the germline V gene (reference sequence). The CDR3 loop is CASSELDGLNEQFF. The DNA for the CDR3 is TGTGCCAGCAGTGAGCTGGACGGTCTAAATGAGCAGTTCTTC.

This chain connects TRBV25-1 to TRBJ1-1, with no clear D. CDR1 and CDR2 (germline): MGHDK, SYGVNS. The germline V and J ends were trimmed by 2 bases and 5 bases, with 9 bases remaining between them. CDR3 length: 13 amino acids. In nucleotides, the CDR3 is TGTGCCAGCAGTGAAAACGATTGGACTGAAGCTTTCTTT. Translating gives CASSENDWTEAFF. The full variable domain, with the rest looked up from reference TRBV25-1 and TRBJ1-1, is EADIYQTPRYLVIGTGKKITLECSQTMGHDKMYWYQQDPGMELHLIHYSYGVNSTEKGDLSSESTVSRIRTEHFPLTLESARPSHTSQYLCASSENDWTEAFFGQGTRLTVV.

This clonotype appeared a few times. The chain employs TRBV27 and TRBJ1-6; 8 nucleotides match TRBD1. The CDR3 extends over 14 amino acids. Germline assignment: CDR1 MNHEY and CDR2 SMNVEV (reference sequence). With 3 bases clipped from V and 11 bases from J, the junction kept 6 bases outside the gene matches. In DNA, the CDR3 is TGTGCCAGCAGTTTTGGGACAGGCAATACACCCCTCCACTTT. Its protein is CASSFGTGNTPLHF.

This clonotype has a count of ten or more. This chain uses TRBV6-1 with TRBJ1-1, with 8 bases matching TRBD1. From germline, CDR1 is MNHNS and CDR2 SASEGT. The CDR3 has 15 residues. V was clipped by 7 bases and J by 2 bases; unmatched bases: 9. The CDR3 spells CASKPFQGANTEAFF. The CDR3 DNA reads as TGTGCCAGCAAACCTTTTCAGGGGGCCAACACTGAAGCTTTCTTT.

The chain joins TRBV2 to TRBJ1-4; 10 positions agree with TRBD1. The CDR3 runs 12 residues. Per germline, CDR1 SNHLY and CDR2 FYNNEI. V was pared by 4 bases and J by 13 bases, with 3 bases of the junction left unmatched. CDR3 amino acids: CASSGRDRGLFF. In nucleotides, the CDR3 is TGTGCCAGCAGTGGTAGGGACAGGGGACTGTTTTTT.

Note on this clonotype: Relative to the germline gene, one junction end is altered; a read error may explain this. J is TRBJ1-2 and V is TRBV24-1; the D gene is possibly TRBD1 (5 bases). There are 14 residues in the CDR3. Germline V CDR1 and CDR2: KGHDR, SFDVKD. Written as DNA, the CDR3 is TGTGCCACCGGTGATGCCGGGACTCCCTTGGGCTACACCTTC. It translates to CATGDAGTPLGYTF.

This sequence joins TRBV12-3 or TRBV12-4 and TRBJ2-3; D may be TRBD2 (5 bases). V was shortened by 3 bases and J by 4 bases, with 8 bases between the two germline ends. The CDR3 has 13 amino acids. In DNA form, the CDR3 reads TGTGCCAGCAGTTTCGGGATCCCAGATACGCAGTATTTT. Its protein product is CASSFGIPDTQYF.

The V call is TRBV6-2 or TRBV6-3, the J call TRBJ2-1; TRBD2 might be the D (6 bases). Germline V CDR1 and CDR2: MNHEY, SVGEGT. CDR3 length: 15 amino acids. The V end was cut by 6 bases, the J end by 4 bases, with 16 bases between. The CDR3 region is CASREGIGAYNEQFF. The CDR3 region has the DNA TGTGCCAGCAGGGAGGGCATCGGGGCATACAATGAGCAGTTCTTC.

This clonotype appeared a few times. The chain is built from TRBV7-9 and TRBJ1-6; D perhaps matches TRBD1 (5 bases). Trimming shortened V by 6 bases and J by 6 bases, and 12 bases separated the two germline ends. CDR1 SEHNR and CDR2 FQNEAQ come from the germline V gene (reference sequence). The CDR3 consists of 14 residues. CDR3 bases: TGTGCCAGCAGGGGGGACCTAGGTAATTCACCCCTCCACTTT. Its translation: CASRGDLGNSPLHF.

This clonotype showed up just a few times. The rearrangement links TRBV2 to TRBJ2-2, with D unclear. Deletions cut 4 bases from V and 3 bases from J, with 15 bases between. In germline, CDR1 is SNHLY, CDR2 FYNNEI. This CDR3 is 16 amino acids long. The CDR3 protein is CASSVPADTYTGELFF. As DNA, the CDR3 is TGTGCCAGCAGTGTACCCGCCGACACCTACACCGGGGAGCTGTTTTTT.

The V and J genes are TRBV10-3 and TRBJ2-3; a weak D match, TRBD1 (6 bases). The length of the CDR3 is 16 residues. Trimming removed 6 bases at V and 3 bases at J, with 19 bases between. CDR1 and CDR2 (germline): ENHRY, SYGVKD. CDR3 loop: CAIRARTERLTDTQYF. The CDR3, as DNA: TGTGCCATCAGGGCCCGGACAGAAAGGTTAACAGATACGCAGTATTTT.

The chain is built from TRBV6-5 and TRBJ1-1; the match to TRBD1 covers 9 bases. Germline-derived CDR1 and CDR2 are MNHEY and SVGAGI. The CDR3 totals 14 residues. Losses at the gene ends were 6 bases for V and 6 bases for J; bases not matched to a gene: 8. CDR3 in DNA: TGTGCCAGCAGACCTTGGGACAGGGCAGCTGAAGCTTTCTTT. It translates to CASRPWDRAAEAFF.

The chain employs TRBV25-1 and TRBJ2-3; D unresolved. The CDR3 sequence is 17 residues long. V gave up 6 bases and J gave up 0 bases, with 19 bases separating them. CDR1 and CDR2 from the germline V gene are MGHDK and SYGVNS. The CDR3 is CASRGFNVRASTDTQYF. The CDR3 DNA is TGTGCCAGCAGGGGGTTTAACGTCCGTGCGAGCACAGATACGCAGTATTTT. The variable domain in full, completed from reference TRBV25-1 and TRBJ2-3, reads EADIYQTPRYLVIGTGKKITLECSQTMGHDKMYWYQQDPGMELHLIHYSYGVNSTEKGDLSSESTVSRIRTEHFPLTLESARPSHTSQYLCASRGFNVRASTDTQYFGPGTRLTVL.

This clonotype was detected many times. This chain uses TRBV7-2 with TRBJ2-5, with a tentative D call TRBD2 (6 bases). CDR3 size: 14 residues. CDR1 and CDR2 from the germline V gene are SGHTA and FQGNSA. V was pared by 2 bases and J by 2 bases, with 9 bases between. The CDR3 bases are TGTGCCAGCAGCTTAAGACTAGAACAAGAGACCCAGTACTTC. Translated: CASSLRLEQETQYF.

This clonotype has only a few counts. V gene TRBV28 combines with J gene TRBJ2-7; a possible D gene is TRBD1 (6 bases). CDR3 length: 14 amino acids. CDR1 MDHEN and CDR2 SYDVKM come from the germline V gene. Trimming left V 6 bases short and J 0 bases short, with 12 bases between. The chain's CDR3 is CASRSNRVSYEQYV. CDR3 DNA sequence: TGTGCCAGCAGATCCAACAGGGTCTCCTACGAGCAGTACGTC.

V is TRBV7-6 and J is TRBJ2-7; a possible D gene is TRBD2 (6 bases). Germline lookup yields CDR1 SGHVS and CDR2 FNYEAQ. This CDR3 has 15 residues. Deletions cut 0 bases from V and 6 bases from J, with 15 bases between. The CDR3 here is CASSLAPGEGGEQYF. The CDR3 DNA follows: TGTGCCAGCAGCTTAGCGCCGGGAGAGGGAGGCGAGCAGTACTTC.

The V call is TRBV27, the J call TRBJ2-5; D possibly corresponds to TRBD2 (7 bases). The CDR3 sequence is 15 residues long. V was shortened by 7 bases and J by 4 bases, with 19 bases between the two germline ends. Germline assignment: CDR1 MNHEY and CDR2 SMNVEV (reference sequence). Here the CDR3 reads CASKGLRGALETQYF. CDR3 in DNA: TGTGCCAGCAAGGGCCTCCGGGGGGCCCTAGAGACCCAGTACTTC.

The genes are TRBV27 and TRBJ2-2; the match to TRBD1 covers 8 bases. The V gene's germline CDR1 is MNHEY and CDR2 SMNVEV (reference sequence). V trimming: 10 bases; J trimming: 3 bases; junction bases outside the gene matches: 13. CDR3 length equals 16 residues. The CDR3 DNA reads as TGTGCCACCACGGCCGGACAGGGCTCCTACACCGGGGAGCTGTTTTTT. Encoded protein: CATTAGQGSYTGELFF.